This T cell receptor beta chain emerged from a study of metastatic and nonmetastatic thyroid tumors. Study-wide points: Compared with benign nodules, malignant thyroid tumors were reported to have significantly higher TCR beta diversity in both blood and tumor.

The entire patient cohort was treatment-naive prior to thyroid surgery. This clone was seen more than once but under ten times. Its antigen is undetermined. TCRdb redid the clone calls on the PCR reads using MiXCR. The sample records around 50,000 clones, under 30% being singletons. The material sequenced was blood. The sequence came from a female donor with papillary thyroid cancer or a benign thyroid nodule (not recorded which). Some clones in this sample may be carry-over from other donors' samples.

The CDR3 loop reads CASGLSPDYGYTF. The CDR3 bases are TGTGCTAGTGGTTTGTCCCCAGACTATGGCTACACCTTC. The rearrangement joins TRBV12-5 to TRBJ1-2, with no clear D. The CDR3 is made up of 13 amino acids. Germline V gene sequence: CDR1 LGHNT, CDR2 FRNRAP. V was clipped by 2 bases and J by 3 bases, with 7 bases between them.